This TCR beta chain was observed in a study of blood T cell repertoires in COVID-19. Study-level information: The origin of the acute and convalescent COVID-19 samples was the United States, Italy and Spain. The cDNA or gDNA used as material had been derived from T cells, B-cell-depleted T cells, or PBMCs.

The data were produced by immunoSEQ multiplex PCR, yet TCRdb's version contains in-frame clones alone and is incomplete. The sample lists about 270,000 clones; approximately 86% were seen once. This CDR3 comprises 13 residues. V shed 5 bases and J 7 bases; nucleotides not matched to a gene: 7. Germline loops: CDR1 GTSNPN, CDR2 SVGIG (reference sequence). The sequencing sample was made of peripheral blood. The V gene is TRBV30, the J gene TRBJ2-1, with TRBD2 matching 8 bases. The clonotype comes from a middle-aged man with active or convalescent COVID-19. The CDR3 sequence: CAWERENWNEQFF. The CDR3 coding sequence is TGTGCCTGGGAGCGGGAGAACTGGAATGAGCAGTTCTTC.